The 14 T cell receptor beta chains given below trace back to one sample, sequenced in a study of regulatory T cells in long-lasting Graves disease (dated by TCRdb to the early 2020s). Explained via the paper, the time point label denotes: newly diagnosed GD, antithyroid drugs for less than 3 months. For both TCR sequencing and RNA sequencing, RNA was extracted from PBMCs using TRIzol. The library relied on multiplex PCR. Sequencing was carried out with an Illumina HiSeq 4000. CDR3 regions were amplified by Arm-PCR with iRepertoire HTBI primers to construct TCR beta libraries. TCRdb trimmed the raw reads at Q25, called clones with MiXCR and kept productive beta chains. Rows are unified per CDR3 protein, each entry keeping the most common DNA and genes. This sample holds around 400,000 distinct CDR3 sequences; 15% to 19% were observed only once. Jointly, the top ten make up 22% of the sample. This specimen was peripheral blood mononuclear cells (PBMCs), taken at new diagnosis, from a patient treated with antithyroid drugs. These receptors were taken from a female donor with Graves disease.

This clonotype has a count of ten or more. This chain connects TRBV20-1 to TRBJ2-2; 7 bases fit TRBD2. In germline, CDR1 is DFQATT, CDR2 SNEGSKA (reference sequence). This CDR3 comprises 16 residues. The V and J ends lost 4 bases and 6 bases, in that order; junction bases with no gene match: 14. CDR3 sequence (DNA): TGCAGTGCTATAGTATTCGTGGGAGCGGGACCCGGGGAGCTGTTTTTT. This encodes CSAIVFVGAGPGELFF.

This clonotype was recorded many times. V is TRBV6-5 and J is TRBJ2-3, with D perhaps TRBD1 or TRBD2 (5 bases each). The V gene lost 0 bases and the J gene lost 5 bases, with 12 bases spanning the gap. Germline values: CDR1 MNHEY, CDR2 SVGAGI. This CDR3 spans 15 amino acids. The CDR3 loop is CASSYSRGRGDTQYF. The CDR3 bases are TGTGCCAGCAGTTACTCTCGGGGACGGGGAGATACGCAGTATTTT.

This clonotype came up many times. This chain joins TRBV10-3 and TRBJ1-1; 9 bases agree with TRBD1. CDR3 size: 14 residues. The germline gives CDR1 ENHRY, CDR2 SYGVKD. V lost 2 bases and J lost 11; bases outside the gene matches: 9. The CDR3 loop reads CAISEGGQGGGAFF. The CDR3 DNA reads TGTGCCATCAGTGAGGGGGGACAGGGAGGAGGCGCTTTCTTT.

This clonotype was seen a handful of times. The chain couples TRBV19 to TRBJ2-5, with 7 bases lining up with TRBD1. The J segment lost 3 bases and the V segment lost 4 bases, leaving 5 bases of the junction unmatched. The CDR3 has 14 residues. In germline, CDR1 is LNHDA, CDR2 SQIVND (reference sequence). In nucleotides, the CDR3 is TGTGCCAGTAGTAGCCGGGACAGAAAAGAGACCCAGTACTTC. Amino acid sequence: CASSSRDRKETQYF. Looking up the rest from reference TRBV19 and TRBJ2-5 gives the full variable domain: DGGITQSPKYLFRKEGQNVTLSCEQNLNHDAMYWYRQDPGQGLRLIYYSQIVNDFQKGDIAEGYSVSREKKESFPLTVTSAQKNPTAFYLCASSSRDRKETQYFGPGTRLLVL.

A remark on this clonotype: One base away lies a much larger clone, so this may be a sequencing read error. The CDR3 does not close with the conserved phenylalanine or tryptophan, likely indicating a read error. V and J are TRBV28 and TRBJ2-7; a possible D gene is TRBD2 (5 bases). Germline CDR1 MDHEN, CDR2 SYDVKM. CDR3 size: 13 residues. With 2 bases removed from V and 5 bases from J, the gap between germline ends came to 10 bases. The CDR3 bases are TGTGCCAGCAGTTTAGGGCCGGGGAACGAGCAGTACCTC. The encoded protein is CASSLGPGNEQYL.

This clonotype was seen a handful of times. The germline gene is not matched at one end of the junction; a read error may be the cause. The rearrangement links TRBV20-1 to TRBJ2-1, with 8 positions matching TRBD2. The V gene's germline CDR1 is DFQATT and CDR2 SNEGSKA (reference sequence). CDR3 length: 17 amino acids. The CDR3 here is CGARDVSPAGVWDEQFF. DNA of the CDR3: TGCGGTGCTAGAGATGTCTCCCCAGCGGGAGTGTGGGATGAGCAGTTCTTC.

In this sample, this clonotype turned up once. The chain combines TRBV10-3 with TRBJ1-1, with 10 bases fitting TRBD1. CDR1 is ENHRY and CDR2 is SYGVKD in the germline V gene. Trimming removed 4 bases from V and 6 bases from J; junction bases left unmatched: 5. The CDR3 sequence is 14 residues long. In nucleotides, the CDR3 is TGTGCCATCAGTGGAGGGACAGGGGTTGCTGAAGCTTTCTTT. Residues: CAISGGTGVAEAFF.

As for this clonotype: It differs at one base from a far larger clone, so likely a read error. The chain joins TRBV28 to TRBJ2-4; the match to TRBD1 covers 10 bases. Looked up from germline, CDR1 is MDHEN and CDR2 is SYDVKM. The CDR3 consists of 17 residues. With V trimmed by 7 bases and J by 13 bases, 22 bases remained unmatched. This CDR3 reads CASIPPLGTGEIDEQYF. CDR3 DNA: TGTGCCAGCATCCCTCCACTCGGGACAGGGGAGATAGATGAGCAGTACTTC.

The rearrangement links TRBV20-1 to TRBJ2-1; D ambiguous. CDR1 and CDR2 from the germline V gene are DFQATT and SNEGSKA (reference sequence). With 0 bases removed from V and 3 bases from J, the gap between germline ends came to 9 bases. The CDR3 has 14 residues. CDR3 nucleotide sequence: TGCAGTGCTAGAGATGTCGACCACTACAATGAGCAGTTCTTC. Its protein is CSARDVDHYNEQFF.

This clonotype was seen at least ten times. The CDR3, as DNA: TGCAGTGCTACCTCTTCATGGGGTGCTAATGAAAAACTGTTTTTT. This gives the protein CSATSSWGANEKLFF. The chain employs TRBV20-1 and TRBJ1-4; D not certain. Germline V lookup: CDR1 DFQATT, CDR2 SNEGSKA (reference sequence). This CDR3 is built from 15 residues. The V end lost 4 bases, the J end lost 3 bases, and 15 bases lay between the germline ends.

This clonotype was found a few times. Here the CDR3 reads CASSGQGAKQYF. CDR3 coding DNA: TGTGCCAGCAGTGGCCAGGGGGCGAAGCAGTACTTC. This chain connects TRBV6-2 or TRBV6-3 to TRBJ2-7, with 8 bases identical to TRBD1. V shed 5 bases and J 8 bases; nucleotides not matched to a gene: 5. The CDR3 runs 12 residues. Germline CDR1 and CDR2: MNHEY and SVGEGT.

This clonotype was detected only a few times. The chain recombines TRBV28 with TRBJ1-4; D may be TRBD1 (5 bases). Trimming removed 7 bases at V and 0 bases at J, with 9 bases between. The germline CDR1 and CDR2 sequences are MDHEN and SYDVKM. This CDR3 contains 14 residues. CDR3 sequence: CASKGTTTNEKLFF. The CDR3 bases are TGTGCCAGCAAGGGGACGACAACTAATGAAAAACTGTTTTTT. The full variable domain, its missing parts supplied by reference TRBV28 and TRBJ1-4, is DVKVTQSSRYLVKRTGEKVFLECVQDMDHENMFWYRQDPGLGLRLIYFSYDVKMKEKGDIPEGYSVSREKKERFSLILESASTNQTSMYLCASKGTTTNEKLFFGSGTQLSVL.

V gene TRBV16 combines with J gene TRBJ1-4; possibly TRBD1 for D (6 bases). The germline V gene has CDR1 KGHSY and CDR2 FQNENV. This CDR3 region has 15 residues. The germline V and J ends were trimmed by 0 bases and 2 bases, with 7 bases remaining between them. The chain's CDR3 is CASSQSGQTNEKLFF. The CDR3 DNA reads as TGTGCCAGCAGCCAATCTGGACAGACTAATGAAAAACTGTTTTTT.

This clonotype was detected ten times or more. The genes are TRBV28 and TRBJ2-7; D is undetermined. The CDR3 contains 13 residues. Germline V gene data show CDR1 as MDHEN and CDR2 as SYDVKM. Trimming pared 8 bases from V and 2 bases from J, leaving 13 bases between. The CDR3 bases are TGTGCCAGCTGCTTCGTCCGGGCCTACGAGCAGTACTTC. Translated, it gives CASCFVRAYEQYF.